This paragraph covers one T cell receptor beta chain sequence. The antigen remains unidentified. This sample was included in a study of long-term antiretroviral therapy in people with HIV. Version v3.0 of the immunoSEQ assay was performed at survey level. Using immunoSEQ multiplex PCR, the repertoire was profiled, and TCRdb retains in-frame clones only, with some absent. The sample has tens of thousands of clones, roughly 87% seen once; the top ten hold about an eighth. The CDR3 runs 13 residues. Looked up from germline, CDR1 is SGHRS and CDR2 is YFSETQ. V shed 1 base and J shed 2 bases, with 7 bases lying between them. Ahead of DNA extraction, samples held roughly 0.9-10 million cryopreserved PBMC each. Findings and caveats of the study: Compared with controls, HIV repertoires showed narrower CDR3 length ranges.

The source was unsorted PBMCs, collected 1.1 years after starting antiretroviral therapy. The TCR comes from a man between 18 and 35 years old with HIV. The gene calls are TRBV5-1 and TRBJ2-7; the D is unclear. The CDR3 loop reads CASSLRQAYEQYF. CDR3 nucleotides: TGCGCCAGCAGCTTGAGGCAGGCCTACGAGCAGTACTTC.